A single sample gave rise to the 23 T cell receptor beta chains below, sequenced in a study of blood T cell repertoires in COVID-19. The data were produced by immunoSEQ multiplex PCR, yet TCRdb's version contains in-frame clones alone and is incomplete. This table has under 100,000 clones, about four fifths appearing once. Sequenced material: peripheral blood. These receptors came from a woman in her 70s with acute or convalescent COVID-19.

The chain recombines TRBV5-1 with TRBJ2-5; possible D gene TRBD1, 6 bases. V lost 2 bases and J lost 1, with 12 bases in between. CDR1 and CDR2 from the germline V gene are SGHRS and YFSETQ. The CDR3 spans 15 residues. DNA for the CDR3: TGCGCCAGCAGCTTACGGACAGCGTCCCAAGAGACCCAGTACTTC. Amino acid sequence: CASSLRTASQETQYF. Supplemented by reference TRBV5-1 and TRBJ2-5, the full variable domain reads KAGVTQTPRYLIKTRGQQVTLSCSPISGHRSVSWYQQTPGQGLQFLFEYFSETQRNKGNFPGRFSGRQFSNSRSEMNVSTLELGDSALYLCASSLRTASQETQYFGPGTRLLVL.

This clone showed up just a few times. The genes are TRBV5-1 and TRBJ1-6; D uncertain. Trimming left V 1 base short and J 5 bases short, with 13 bases between. This CDR3 has 16 amino acids. Germline lookup yields CDR1 SGHRS and CDR2 YFSETQ. The chain's CDR3 is CASSLTSQRNNSPLHF. As DNA, the CDR3 is TGCGCCAGCAGCTTGACTTCCCAAAGAAATAATTCACCCCTCCACTTT.

Regarding this clone: Other DNA sequences in this sample translate to the same CDR3. V is TRBV30 and J is TRBJ1-1; unclear D gene. This CDR3 region has 13 residues. Between the trimmed V and J ends, which lost 0 bases and 0 bases, there was a span of 5 bases. The germline V gene encodes CDR1 GTSNPN and CDR2 SVGIG (reference sequence). This CDR3 is CAWSVQVNTEAFF. CDR3 DNA sequence: TGTGCCTGGAGTGTCCAGGTGAACACTGAAGCTTTCTTT.

The count of this clone is one. V gene TRBV12-3 or TRBV12-4 combines with J gene TRBJ1-5; no firm D call. There are 13 residues in the CDR3. Trimming cost V 5 bases and J 9 bases, with 14 bases left between them. The CDR3 DNA reads TGTGCCAGCAGTGCTGACGGGTACGGGCCCCAGCATTTT. The encoded protein is CASSADGYGPQHF.

The V gene is TRBV2, the J gene TRBJ1-2, with 7 bases aligning to TRBD1. This CDR3 has 13 residues. After removal of 8 bases from V and 6 bases from J, the junction contained 9 bases not matched to a gene. Germline loops: CDR1 SNHLY, CDR2 FYNNEI. In nucleotides, the CDR3 is TGTGCCAGCCCCAGGGGGGATGGCGATGGCTACACCTTC. The encoded protein is CASPRGDGDGYTF. Full variable domain (rest looked up from reference TRBV2 and TRBJ1-2): EPEVTQTPSHQVTQMGQEVILRCVPISNHLYFYWYRQILGQKVEFLVSFYNNEISEKSEIFDDQFSVERPDGSNFTLKIRSTKLEDSAMYFCASPRGDGDGYTFGSGTRLTVV.

This chain joins TRBV6-5 and TRBJ1-2; 11 nucleotides align to TRBD1. Trimming at V came to 6 bases and at J to 5 bases, leaving 2 bases not matched to a gene. Germline V gene sequence: CDR1 MNHEY, CDR2 SVGAGI. This CDR3 region has 13 residues. CDR3 coding DNA: TGTGCCAGCAGGAGGGACAGGGGGTATGGCTACACCTTC. Translation: CASRRDRGYGYTF.

This rearrangement joins TRBV5-4 to TRBJ1-2; D call uncertain. This CDR3 region has 13 residues. CDR1 is SGHNT and CDR2 is YYREEE in the germline V gene (reference sequence). V was shortened by 1 base and J by 8 bases, with 12 bases between the two germline ends. The CDR3 coding sequence is TGTGCCAGCAGCTTGAAGGAGCGAGTAGGCTACACCTTC. Translated: CASSLKERVGYTF.

The chain couples TRBV9 to TRBJ2-1; maybe TRBD2 (5 bases). CDR1 SGDLS and CDR2 YYNGEE come from the germline V gene. The germline V and J ends were trimmed by 0 bases and 7 bases, with 14 bases remaining between them. This CDR3 has 15 amino acids. CDR3 protein: CASSVEGTPGNEQFF. The CDR3 DNA reads as TGTGCCAGCAGCGTAGAGGGAACTCCGGGGAATGAGCAGTTCTTC.

This chain's CDR3 is CAWSTGRTNEKLFF. CDR3 nucleotide sequence: TGTGCCTGGAGTACAGGGCGAACTAATGAAAAACTGTTTTTT. J is TRBJ1-4 and V is TRBV30; a weak D match, TRBD1 (6 bases). The CDR3 is made up of 14 amino acids. The V end lost 2 bases, the J end lost 1 base, and 8 bases lay between the germline ends. CDR1 is GTSNPN and CDR2 is SVGIG in the germline V gene (reference sequence).

The V call is TRBV11-2, the J call TRBJ1-4; tentatively, D is TRBD1 (6 bases). The V gene lost 5 bases and the J gene lost 3 bases, with 13 bases spanning the gap. Germline V gene sequence: CDR1 SGHAT, CDR2 FQNNGV. The CDR3 length is 15 residues. This CDR3 is CASSGTGPPNEKLFF. For the CDR3, the DNA is TGTGCCAGCAGCGGAACAGGGCCGCCTAATGAAAAACTGTTTTTT.

With respect to this clone: At one end, the junction sequence differs from germline, possibly due to a read error. This chain joins TRBV6-2 or TRBV6-3 and TRBJ2-1, with TRBD2 identical over 8 bases. CDR1 and CDR2 from the germline V gene are MNHEY and SVGEGT. This CDR3 is 14 amino acids long. The CDR3, as DNA: TGTGCCAGCAGTTACCCGAAATCTAGACTAGCGTCGATCTTC. Residues: CASSYPKSRLASIF.

The chain uses TRBV5-1 and TRBJ1-6; D is undetermined. The germline gives CDR1 SGHRS, CDR2 YFSETQ. The CDR3 sequence is 16 residues long. The V and J ends lost 4 bases and 0 bases respectively, with 11 bases between them. The CDR3 nucleotides read TGCGCCAGCAGCGCGGAAGGAAGCTCCTATAATTCACCCCTCCACTTT. Residues: CASSAEGSSYNSPLHF. Full variable domain (missing parts from reference TRBV5-1 and TRBJ1-6): KAGVTQTPRYLIKTRGQQVTLSCSPISGHRSVSWYQQTPGQGLQFLFEYFSETQRNKGNFPGRFSGRQFSNSRSEMNVSTLELGDSALYLCASSAEGSSYNSPLHFGNGTRLTVT.

V and J are TRBV11-2 and TRBJ1-1; 10 nucleotides line up with TRBD1. The CDR3 runs 15 residues. The trim removed 2 bases at V and 6 bases at J, leaving 6 bases unmatched. Germline CDR1 SGHAT, CDR2 FQNNGV. The chain's CDR3 is CASSLYDRGLSEAFF. The DNA for the CDR3 is TGTGCCAGCAGCTTATATGACAGGGGGCTTTCTGAAGCTTTCTTT.

The chain employs TRBV6-1 and TRBJ1-6, with 9 bases that match TRBD1. The germline V gene encodes CDR1 MNHNS and CDR2 SASEGT. The V segment lost 0 bases and the J segment 11 bases; nucleotides outside the gene matches: 14. The CDR3 consists of 18 residues. The CDR3 coding sequence is TGTGCCAGCAGTGAAGCGCTTCTGACAGGGGGACCATCGACACCCCTCCACTTT. Protein sequence: CASSEALLTGGPSTPLHF.

J is TRBJ2-7 and V is TRBV27; TRBD1 is a possible D gene (5 bases). The CDR3 runs to 15 residues. Germline V gene sequence: CDR1 MNHEY, CDR2 SMNVEV (reference sequence). V dropped 5 bases and J dropped 0 bases, with 14 bases sitting between them. The CDR3 loop is CASSGRDRSSYEQYF. As DNA, the CDR3 is TGTGCCAGCAGTGGCAGAGACAGATCCTCCTACGAGCAGTACTTC.

The chain combines TRBV10-1 with TRBJ1-2; D is ambiguous. The CDR3 spans 12 residues. Trimming took 3 bases from V and 1 from J, leaving 3 bases between them. Germline V gene data show CDR1 as WNHNN and CDR2 as SYGVQD (reference sequence). The CDR3 coding sequence is TGCGCCAGCAGTGACCTTAACTATGGCTACACCTTC. Amino acid sequence: CASSDLNYGYTF.

The chain carries TRBV11-2 and TRBJ2-1; 8 nucleotides line up with TRBD1. The germline gives CDR1 SGHAT, CDR2 FQNNGV. V lost 0 bases, J lost 9 bases, and 10 bases stayed unmatched. This CDR3 spans 16 amino acids. CDR3 sequence: CASSLDSRQGAFEQFF. DNA for the CDR3: TGTGCCAGCAGCTTAGATTCGAGGCAGGGGGCGTTTGAGCAGTTCTTC.

The CDR3 nucleotides are TGTGCCAGCAGTGACGCTGGGAGCCCGGACCGGGATGGAAACACCATATATTTT. Translated: CASSDAGSPDRDGNTIYF. The chain combines TRBV2 with TRBJ1-3; no firm D call. The CDR3 runs 18 residues. Germline assignment: CDR1 SNHLY and CDR2 FYNNEI. V was pared by 3 bases and J by 3 bases, with 21 bases between.

V usage is TRBV6-4 and J usage is TRBJ2-2; D possibly corresponds to TRBD2 (5 bases). Germline V gives CDR1 MRHNA, CDR2 SNTAGT. Between the trimmed V and J ends, which lost 1 base and 6 bases, there was a span of 9 bases. There are 14 residues in the CDR3. CDR3 loop: CASSDLWGAGELFF. For the CDR3, the DNA is TGTGCCAGCAGTGACTTATGGGGAGCCGGGGAGCTGTTTTTT.

This chain joins TRBV5-5 and TRBJ2-1; D is perhaps TRBD1 (5 bases). The germline V gene has CDR1 SGHKS and CDR2 YYEKEE (reference sequence). The CDR3 is made up of 14 amino acids. V lost 4 bases and J lost 3, with 11 bases in between. The CDR3 spells CASSLVTGYNEQFF. The CDR3 region has the DNA TGTGCCAGCAGCCTTGTTACAGGCTACAATGAGCAGTTCTTC.

In its sample, this clone was seen once. The rearrangement links TRBV4-2 to TRBJ2-5; 7 positions match TRBD2. CDR1 and CDR2 (germline): LGHNA, YNFKEQ. The CDR3 loop spans 15 amino acids. Unmatched junction bases numbered 12, after V lost 7 bases and J lost 4 bases. The CDR3 DNA is TGTGCCAGCACCCCCCGACTAGCCAATGCAGAGACCCAGTACTTC. Its protein product is CASTPRLANAETQYF.

The CDR3 DNA reads TGTGCCAGCAGTCCCCGTCCGGGACAGGGGTTTGGAAAACTGTTTTTT. Its protein is CASSPRPGQGFGKLFF. The V and J genes are TRBV27 and TRBJ1-4, with 10 bases aligning to TRBD1. With 5 bases clipped from V and 10 bases from J, the junction kept 13 bases outside the gene matches. This CDR3 is built from 16 residues. CDR1 is MNHEY, CDR2 SMNVEV, per germline (reference sequence). Combining the CDR3 with reference TRBV27 and TRBJ1-4 gives the whole variable domain EAQVTQNPRYLITVTGKKLTVTCSQNMNHEYMSWYRQDPGLGLRQIYYSMNVEVTDKGDVPEGYKVSRKEKRNFPLILESPSPNQTSLYFCASSPRPGQGFGKLFFGSGTQLSVL.

This chain joins TRBV18 and TRBJ1-1; 8 bases fit TRBD1. The CDR3 length is 14 residues. The germline gives CDR1 KGHSH, CDR2 LQKENI. With 4 bases clipped from V and 3 bases from J, the junction kept 4 bases outside the gene matches. CDR3 in DNA: TGTGCCAGCTCACTCGGACAGGGTTACACTGAAGCTTTCTTT. Translated, it gives CASSLGQGYTEAFF.